The present entry profiles one T cell receptor (beta chain) with its context. Its antigen is undetermined. The sample comes from a study of CD8+CD57+ T cells in acquired aplastic anemia. General study findings and limits: Patients showed no significant difference from controls in CD8+ Simpson's diversity. In common between the patients and the controls were approximately 28 CD8+ CDR3 sequences.

Previously, flow cytometry had revealed CD8+CD57+ cell expansion in the patients chosen for sequencing. As a group, the patients uniformly had severe acquired aplastic anemia. Germline CDR1 reads SGHNT; CDR2 reads YENEEA. This CDR3 has 14 amino acids. Trimming at V came to 6 bases and at J to 9 bases, leaving 5 bases not matched to a gene. The template for TCR beta VDJ and CDR3 sequence profiling was genomic DNA. TCRdb processed the reads anew with MiXCR; each CDR3 protein has one entry. The profile shows about 180,000 distinct CDR3 sequences, around half of them singletons. The sequence was collected from a human donor with aplastic anemia. V is TRBV11-3 and J is TRBJ2-1; TRBD2 matches at 13 bases. Sequencing was carried out using sorted CD4+, CD8+, or CD8+CD57+ T cells (not recorded which) from PBMCs. CDR3 residues: CASRATSGGGEQFF. The CDR3 nucleotides are TGTGCCAGCAGGGCTACTAGCGGGGGGGGTGAGCAGTTCTTC.